This TCR beta chain was obtained from a study of blood T cell repertoires in COVID-19. About the study: Material from acute and convalescent COVID-19 was sourced from the United States, Italy and Spain. PBMCs, B-cell-depleted T cells, or T cells provided the cDNA or gDNA that made up the material.

Under the authors' procedure: Nucleated cell counts were estimated from reference gene primer amplification. Sequencing used immunoSEQ multiplex PCR; TCRdb keeps in-frame clones, though not all of them. D and trimming come from the DNA, and the V and J calls and clone size come from that table. The data show roughly 100,000 clones, over 75% seen once. Trimming took 2 bases from V and 7 from J; bases not matched to a gene: 4. Germline V gene data show CDR1 as MNHNS and CDR2 as SASEGT. The CDR3 spans 14 residues. The sample holds one count of this clone. This TCR was sampled from a human donor in a cohort sampled during active COVID-19. The material sequenced was peripheral blood. This chain connects TRBV6-1 to TRBJ2-2; TRBD2 matches at 7 bases. The CDR3 DNA reads as TGTGCCAGCAGTGAACTAGCGGAGGGCGGGGAGCTGTTTTTT. Translation: CASSELAEGGELFF.